This TCR beta chain was found in a study of T-cell reconstitution after alpha-beta-depleted transplantation in children (dated by TCRdb to 2016 to 2017). General notes on the study: The study quantitatively tracked T-cell immune reconstitution after TCRalphabeta/CD19-depleted allogeneic hematopoietic cell transplantation in children using TCR repertoire profiling.

Library method: PCR. The run used an Illumina HiSeq 2500. TCR library preparation used molecular barcoding, with unique molecular identifiers applied to normalize quantification of the TCRbeta repertoire. TCRdb applied fastp at Q25 and MiXCR to the public reads, then kept only in-frame beta chains. Identical CDR3 protein sequences are pooled into one entry, listed with their most common genes and DNA. The sample records over 400,000 distinct CDR3 sequences, approximately 13% of which are singletons. The ten largest clones represent around 5.6% of the sample. The germline V gene sets CDR1 to SGDLS and CDR2 to YYNGEE. The CDR3, cysteine through phenylalanine, is 14 amino acids long. Solely the CDR3 DNA is kept, with 42 bases framed from the first base. Trimming costs V 3 bases and J 2 bases, and their ends lie 12 bases apart. This clonotype was seen only a few times. Its cognate antigen has yet to be identified. Qualities for individual bases were not recorded, and no much larger clone is one base off.

The sample was PBMCs from the stem cell graft donor, taken from the stem cell graft. The rearranged segments are TRBV9 and TRBJ2-7; perhaps TRBD1 is the D gene, with 5 bases matching. The receptor was isolated from a human donor who donated a stem cell graft to a child with combined immunodeficiency. The CDR3 protein: CASSGPDNPYEQYF. At the DNA level, the sequence is TGTGCCAGCAGCGGACCGGACAACCCCTACGAGCAGTACTTC.